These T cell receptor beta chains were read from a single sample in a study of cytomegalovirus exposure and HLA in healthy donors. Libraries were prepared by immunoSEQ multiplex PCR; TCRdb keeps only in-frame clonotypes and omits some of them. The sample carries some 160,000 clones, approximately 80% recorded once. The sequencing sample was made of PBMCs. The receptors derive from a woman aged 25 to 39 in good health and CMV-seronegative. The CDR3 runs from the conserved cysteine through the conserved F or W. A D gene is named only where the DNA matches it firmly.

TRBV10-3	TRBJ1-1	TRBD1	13	TGTGCCATCAGTGAGTCGAGGGGGCGTGAAGCTTTCTTT	CAISESRGREAFF
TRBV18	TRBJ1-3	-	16	TGTGCCAGCTCACCAAGGAGACAGAGCTCTGGAAACACCATATATTTT	CASSPRRQSSGNTIYF
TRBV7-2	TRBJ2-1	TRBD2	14	TGTGCCACCGCGGTAGCGGGGGAATACAATGAGCAGTTCTTC	CATAVAGEYNEQFF
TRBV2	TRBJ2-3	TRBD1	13	TGTGCCAGCAGAATGTGGAGACAGGGACCGCAGTATTTT	CASRMWRQGPQYF
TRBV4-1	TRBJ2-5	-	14	TGCGCCCTATCCCCGGGTTCGTACCAAGAGACCCAGTACTTC	CALSPGSYQETQYF
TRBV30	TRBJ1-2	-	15	TGTGCCTGCCCCAACCCCGGGACAAGCCAATTGGGCTACACCTTC	CACPNPGTSQLGYTF
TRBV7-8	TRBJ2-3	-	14	TGTGCCAGCAGCGAATGGGGCGGCACAGATACGCAGTATTTT	CASSEWGGTDTQYF
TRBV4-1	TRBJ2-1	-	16	TGCGCCAGCAGCCCAGACCAGCGGAACCTAGACAATGAGCAGTTCTTC	CASSPDQRNLDNEQFF
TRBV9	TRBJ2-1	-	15	TGTGCCAGCAGCGTAGTGTTGGGGGGACACAATGAGCAGTTCTTC	CASSVVLGGHNEQFF
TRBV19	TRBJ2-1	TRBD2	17	TGTGCCAGTAGTACCCCTTCCGGGACTAGCGACTACAATGAGCAGTTCTTC	CASSTPSGTSDYNEQFF
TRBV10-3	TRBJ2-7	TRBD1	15	TGTGCCATCAGTGAGTGGGACAGGGGGGACTACGAGCAGTACTTC	CAISEWDRGDYEQYF
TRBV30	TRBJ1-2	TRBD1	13	TGTGCCTGGATGACAGGGGTGAACTATGGCTACCCCTTC	CAWMTGVNYGYPF
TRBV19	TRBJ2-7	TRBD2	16	TGTGCCAGTAGTCAGACTAGCGGATACTTGGGGAGCGAGCAGTACTTC	CASSQTSGYLGSEQYF
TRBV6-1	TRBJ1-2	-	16	TGTGCCAGCAGTGAAGCGCTTACCGGGGGACTCTATGGCTACACCTTC	CASSEALTGGLYGYTF